This T cell receptor (beta chain) was sequenced during a study of blood T cell repertoires in COVID-19. Whole-study context: Samples representing acute and convalescent COVID-19 were sourced from the United States, Italy and Spain. In each case, the material was cDNA or gDNA derived from T cells, B-cell-depleted T cells, or PBMCs.

Authors' methods: Amplifying reference gene primers gave estimates of nucleated cell counts. The method was immunoSEQ multiplex PCR; TCRdb's version includes in-frame clones alone and lacks a portion of them. V and J calls and clone size are copied from that table; D and trimming were computed from the DNA. The table lists about 82,000 clones, 75% to 90% of them singletons. With V trimmed by 3 bases and J by 3 bases, 10 bases remained unmatched. CDR1 and CDR2 from the germline V gene are MDHEN and SYDVKM. This CDR3 region has 17 residues. The sequenced material came from peripheral blood. The chain joins TRBV28 to TRBJ2-2; 7 bases match TRBD2. This receptor was obtained from a woman in her thirties or forties with active or convalescent COVID-19. The CDR3 coding sequence is TGTGCCAGCAGTTTGGTCCGGTGGGGAGGGTACACCGGGGAGCTGTTTTTT. This gives the protein CASSLVRWGGYTGELFF.